The clone carrying this T cell receptor beta chain was recorded a few times. Its antigen is currently unknown. The data belong to a study of T-cell memory formation after mild COVID-19. As for the study in general: Largely, TCR clusters stayed within a single donor. Study-wide results and limits: Day 15 to 85 contracting clones showed balanced CD4/CD8; later expanders leaned CD4+.

The germline V gene has CDR1 SGHNT and CDR2 YYREEE (reference sequence). With V trimmed by 4 bases and J by 5 bases, 7 bases remained unmatched. The CDR3 is 14 residues long. 5'RACE with constant-segment primers yielded barcoded, UMI-tagged TCR alpha and TCR beta cDNA libraries. TCRdb ran MiXCR on the 5' RACE reads and lists one entry per CDR3 protein. The profile shows about 270,000 distinct CDR3 sequences, around 15% of them singletons. The source material was PBMCs or a T cell subset sorted from them (not recorded which). V and J are TRBV5-4 and TRBJ2-5; the match to TRBD2 covers 8 bases. The TCR was taken from a man between 18 and 35 years old who had mild COVID-19 (a few samples of this study predate the infection). Cell type and time point are not known. The CDR3 DNA follows: TGTGCCAGCAGCACGGGACTAGACGGGGAGACCCAGTACTTC. It yields the protein CASSTGLDGETQYF.